The 3 T cell receptor beta chains given below trace back to one sample, sequenced in a study of T cells in women clearing cervical HPV infection (dated by TCRdb to between 2018 and 2020). The method was the immunoSEQ multiplex PCR assay. TCRdb mirrors the immuneACCESS table, restricted to in-frame sequences. Some clones are absent from its copies; in checked studies, under half trace to an unresolved V gene, and the reason for the others is unknown. The sample's own table lists tens of thousands of clones. More than 4.5% of the sample lies in the top ten. The specimen sequenced was blood buffy coat. The source is a woman between 18 and 70 years old with a cervical HPV16 infection that either progressed to CIN3+ or cleared (not recorded which).

Comments on this clone: The CDR3 extends 3 residues past the end of the read, so its final part is completed from the germline J gene. The chain joins TRBV6-4 to TRBJ1-6, with a weak D call TRBD1 (5 bases). Germline CDR1 and CDR2: MRHNA and SNTAGT. The germline V and J ends were trimmed by 7 bases and 10 bases, with 8 bases remaining between them. CDR3 size: 11 residues. The DNA read from the CDR3 is TGTGCCAGCATGGGGGGGTCACCC. This encodes CASMGGSP. The entire CDR3 sequence reads CASMGGSPLHF.

This clone shows up as medium-sized (0.01 to 0.1%) by frequency. The sequence runs out 3 residues before the end of the CDR3; the remainder is reconstructed from the germline J gene. V and J are TRBV29-1 and TRBJ2-5; tentatively, D is TRBD1 (5 bases). Germline V lookup: CDR1 SQVTM, CDR2 ANQGSEA. V shed 4 bases and J shed 5 bases, with 14 bases lying between them. There are 13 residues in the CDR3. This chain's CDR3 is CSVAGRVVETQYF. The sequenced CDR3 bases are TGCAGCGTTGCGGGCAGGGTTGTCGAGACC.

Incomplete CDR3 DNA: TGCAGTGCTAGAGATCGGCAACCCGATCTCCGGGGCGAG. It specifies CSARDRQPDLRGE. The CDR3 reads in full as CSARDRQPDLRGEQYF. The J gene is TRBJ2-7, the V gene TRBV20-1; maybe TRBD2 (5 bases). The read gets to within 3 residues of the CDR3 end, and the germline J gene fills in the rest. The length of the CDR3 is 16 residues. V was shortened by 0 bases and J by 6 bases, with 21 bases between the two germline ends. The germline gives CDR1 DFQATT, CDR2 SNEGSKA (reference sequence).